The TCR beta chain under discussion was sequenced for a study of CD8+ T cells in alopecia areata. Overall study: In an open-label trial, patients got 5 to 10 mg tofacitinib twice daily.

Sequencing used cDNA as its template, made by extracting RNA and reverse transcribing it. Sequenced by immunoSEQ multiplex PCR; TCRdb stores in-frame clones only, minus some. The table lists approximately 89,000 clones, roughly 42% of them singletons, with almost 0.8% in the top ten. With respect to this clone: Its matching antigen is unknown.

The investigators collected lesional scalp punch biopsies and peripheral blood from alopecia areata patients. This CDR3 has 14 residues. Trimming pared 3 bases from V and 3 bases from J, leaving 14 bases between. CDR1 SQVTM and CDR2 ANQGSEA come from the germline V gene. Notes on the study in general: The study found higher clonality in lesional than normal scalp, especially in alopecia totalis/universalis.

This receptor was obtained from a human donor with alopecia areata. This chain links TRBV29-1 with TRBJ1-1, with D possibly being TRBD1 (5 bases). The specimen sequenced was CD4+ T cells sorted from blood. The CDR3 DNA is TGCAGCGTTGAGGGGCGGGGGATTGACACTGAAGCTTTCTTT. It yields the protein CSVEGRGIDTEAFF.